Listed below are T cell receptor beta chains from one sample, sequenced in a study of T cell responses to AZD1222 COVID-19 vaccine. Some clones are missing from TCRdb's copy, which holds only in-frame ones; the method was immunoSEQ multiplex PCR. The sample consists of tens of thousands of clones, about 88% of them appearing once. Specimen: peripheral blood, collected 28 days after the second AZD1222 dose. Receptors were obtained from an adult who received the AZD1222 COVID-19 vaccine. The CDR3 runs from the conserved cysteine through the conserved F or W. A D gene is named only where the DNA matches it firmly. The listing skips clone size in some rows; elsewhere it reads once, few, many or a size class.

CDR3nt: TGTGCCAGCAGCTCCATGGCATCACCCCTCCACTTT; CDR3aa: CASSSMASPLHF; d_gene: NA; abundance: NA; j_gene: TRBJ1-6; v_gene: TRBV7-2
CDR3nt: TGTGCCTGGAGTGTGGGACAGAGCTACAATGAGCAGTTCTTC; CDR3aa: CAWSVGQSYNEQFF; d_gene: TRBD1; abundance: NA; j_gene: TRBJ2-1; v_gene: TRBV30
CDR3nt: TGTGCCAGCATCCTAGGGACTAGCGCCGCCTACGAGCAGTACTTC; CDR3aa: CASILGTSAAYEQYF; d_gene: TRBD2; abundance: NA; j_gene: TRBJ2-7; v_gene: TRBV7-3
CDR3nt: TGTGCCAGCTCTAAAAACAGGGACGGGGAGCTGTTTTTT; CDR3aa: CASSKNRDGELFF; d_gene: NA; abundance: NA; j_gene: TRBJ2-2; v_gene: TRBV7-2
CDR3nt: TGCAGCGTTAGGTTAGGGAGCTCTGGGGCCAACGTCCTGACTTTC; CDR3aa: CSVRLGSSGANVLTF; d_gene: NA; abundance: NA; j_gene: TRBJ2-6; v_gene: TRBV29-1
CDR3nt: TGTGCCAGCACCCCGCTACCAGGGAGCAATCAGCCCCAGCATTTT; CDR3aa: CASTPLPGSNQPQHF; d_gene: NA; abundance: NA; j_gene: TRBJ1-5; v_gene: TRBV6-5
CDR3nt: TGTGCCAGCAGCCCCTGGGGCAGGGGCTATGGCTACACCTTC; CDR3aa: CASSPWGRGYGYTF; d_gene: NA; abundance: NA; j_gene: TRBJ1-2; v_gene: TRBV6-5
CDR3nt: TGTGCCAGTAGGAAAAGGGAGGGTTCACCCCTCCACTTT; CDR3aa: CASRKREGSPLHF; d_gene: NA; abundance: NA; j_gene: TRBJ1-6; v_gene: TRBV19
CDR3nt: TGCAGCGTAACAGGGGCGGGGTACGAGCAGTACTTC; CDR3aa: CSVTGAGYEQYF; d_gene: NA; abundance: few; j_gene: TRBJ2-7; v_gene: TRBV29-1
CDR3nt: TGTGCCAGTAGCGATACAGGGGATCGGGAAAAACTGTTTTTT; CDR3aa: CASSDTGDREKLFF; d_gene: TRBD1; abundance: NA; j_gene: TRBJ1-4; v_gene: TRBV19
CDR3nt: TGTGCCAGCTCACCAGTGGAGCAGGCGAGCTCCTACGAGCAGTACTTC; CDR3aa: CASSPVEQASSYEQYF; d_gene: NA; abundance: NA; j_gene: TRBJ2-7; v_gene: TRBV18
CDR3nt: TGTGCCAGCAGCTTCGGGCAGGGCAACACTGAAGCTTTCTTT; CDR3aa: CASSFGQGNTEAFF; d_gene: NA; abundance: NA; j_gene: TRBJ1-1; v_gene: TRBV11-2